The 3 T cell receptor beta chains below come from one sample, sequenced in a study of blood T cell repertoires in COVID-19 (dated by TCRdb to 2019 to 2021). The library was generated by the immunoSEQ multiplex PCR assay. In TCRdb, the immuneACCESS table is reduced to in-frame sequences with V and J assigned. These tables do not hold every clone; where another copy was compared, an unresolved V gene accounts for under half, and the others remain unexplained. For this sample the table gives 200,000 to 250,000 clones, of which roughly 85% were detected only once. The ten largest account for under 2.5% of the sample. The sequenced sample consisted of peripheral blood. Receptor source: a woman aged 70-85 years with COVID-19, enrolled during active disease.

This chain uses TRBV23-1 with TRBJ1-3; TRBD1 matches 8 bases. TRBV23-1 is designated an ORF whose function remains uncertain. Trimming at V came to 9 bases and at J to 2 bases, leaving 3 bases not matched to a gene. The CDR3 has 13 amino acids. CDR3 residues: CARDRVPGNTIYF. As DNA, the CDR3 is TGCGCCAGGGACAGGGTGCCTGGAAACACCATATATTTT.

The chain is built from TRBV25-1 and TRBJ1-4; 10 bases align to TRBD1. V dropped 4 bases and J dropped 5; count of bases not matched to a gene: 4. The germline V gene has CDR1 MGHDK and CDR2 SYGVNS. This CDR3 region has 15 residues. The CDR3 coding sequence is TGTGCCAGCAGTGTAGGACAGGGGGGCAATGAAAAACTGTTTTTT. Protein: CASSVGQGGNEKLFF.

The chain recombines TRBV27 with TRBJ1-2, with a tentative D call TRBD1 (6 bases). Germline assignment: CDR1 MNHEY and CDR2 SMNVEV (reference sequence). Trimming took off 5 bases at V and 3 bases at J, with 10 bases between the two ends. The CDR3 loop spans 13 amino acids. CDR3 coding DNA: TGTGCCAGCAGTAAGGACAGAGACTATGGCTACACCTTC. This codes for CASSKDRDYGYTF.